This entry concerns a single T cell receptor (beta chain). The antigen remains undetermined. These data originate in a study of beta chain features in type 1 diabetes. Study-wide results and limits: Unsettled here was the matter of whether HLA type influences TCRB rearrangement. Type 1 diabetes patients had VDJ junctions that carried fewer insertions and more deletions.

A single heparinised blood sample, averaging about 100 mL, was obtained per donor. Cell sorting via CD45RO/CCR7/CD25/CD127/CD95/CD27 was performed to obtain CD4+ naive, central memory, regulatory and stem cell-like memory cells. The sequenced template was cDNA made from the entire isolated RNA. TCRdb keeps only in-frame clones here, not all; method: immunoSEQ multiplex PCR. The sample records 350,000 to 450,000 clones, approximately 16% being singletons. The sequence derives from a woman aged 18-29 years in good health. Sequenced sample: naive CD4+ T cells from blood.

The CDR3 sequence is CASRRRALNTEAFF. Written as DNA, the CDR3 is TGTGCCAGCAGGCGGAGGGCGTTGAACACTGAAGCTTTCTTT. The chain couples TRBV6-5 to TRBJ1-1; the D is unclear. The germline V gene encodes CDR1 MNHEY and CDR2 SVGAGI. The CDR3 consists of 14 residues. Trimming took 6 bases from V and 0 from J, leaving 11 bases between them.